These T cell receptor beta chains were read from a single sample in a study of PD-1 blockade in classical Hodgkin lymphoma. The assay was immunoSEQ multiplex PCR, and TCRdb's table has in-frame clones only and misses some. Counted here are more than 25,000 clones, approximately 81% occurring once; the ten biggest clones make up about 0.62%. This specimen consisted of CD4+ T cells from blood, obtained before the fourth cycle of nivolumab. Receptors originate from a human donor with classical Hodgkin lymphoma. Each CDR3 is given with its conserved first and last residue. The D gene is left open where the match is weak. Clone size appears in some rows only: once, few, many, or a class for an expanded clone.

>TRBV5-8|-|TRBJ1-6|few
CASSLDSSPLHF
TGTGCCAGCAGCTTGGATAGTTCACCCCTCCACTTT
>TRBV7-8|-|TRBJ2-7|-
CASSIRQGLYEQYF
TGTGCCAGCAGCATAAGACAGGGACTCTACGAGCAGTACTTC
>TRBV7-9|-|TRBJ1-2|-
CASSRGIPGYTF
TGTGCCAGCAGCAGGGGTATTCCGGGCTACACCTTC
>TRBV4-1|TRBD1|TRBJ1-5|-
CASSQTGSQDQPRHF
TGCGCCAGCAGCCAGACAGGGAGTCAGGATCAGCCCCGGCATTTT
>TRBV19|-|TRBJ2-2|-
CASAITWVTGELFF
TGTGCCAGTGCCATCACGTGGGTCACCGGGGAGCTGTTTTTT
>TRBV6-6|TRBD1|TRBJ1-5|-
CASNAGGQRDQPQHF
TGTGCCAGCAATGCGGGGGGACAGCGGGACCAGCCCCAGCATTTT
>TRBV11-2|-|TRBJ1-5|-
CASSLLRNQPQHF
TGTGCCAGCAGCTTATTACGGAATCAGCCCCAGCATTTT
>TRBV7-8|-|TRBJ2-1|-
CASSLVLGGGAEQFF
TGTGCCAGCAGCTTAGTTTTAGGTGGAGGGGCGGAGCAGTTCTTC
>TRBV6-4|TRBD1|TRBJ2-4|-
CASPTGVIGYF
TGTGCCAGCCCAACAGGGGTCATTGGGTACTTC
>TRBV7-9|TRBD2|TRBJ2-7|-
CASSTSGGTYEQYF
TGTGCCAGCAGCACTAGCGGGGGGACCTACGAGCAGTACTTC